Each of the 12 T cell receptor beta chains below was sequenced from the same sample in a study of CD4 T cells in relation to SARS-CoV-2 and coronaviruses. This table comes from immunoSEQ multiplex PCR, and its TCRdb copy is limited to in-frame clones, with some not included. The sample has about 47,000 clones, around 80% seen once. These TCRs' antigens remain unknown. Source material: naive CD4+ T cells from PBMCs, cultured in vitro. Specified subset: naive CD4+ T cells isolated by negative enrichment. These receptors all stem from an adult with COVID-19.

This sequence joins TRBV6-5 and TRBJ2-7; 12 bases align to TRBD2. V shed 5 bases, J shed 0 bases, and the junction held 2 bases outside the gene matches. The germline V gene encodes CDR1 MNHEY and CDR2 SVGAGI. CDR3 length equals 15 residues. Here the CDR3 reads CASSKTSGSSYEQYF. The CDR3 coding sequence is TGTGCCAGCAGTAAGACTAGCGGGAGCTCCTACGAGCAGTACTTC.

V usage is TRBV28 and J usage is TRBJ2-1, with 9 bases fitting TRBD2. CDR1 MDHEN and CDR2 SYDVKM come from the germline V gene. The CDR3 consists of 16 residues. The junction had 8 bases not matched to a gene; V was cut back by 7 bases and J by 1 base. CDR3 sequence: CASILRAGGSYNEQFF. CDR3 DNA: TGTGCCAGCATCCTACGCGCGGGAGGGTCCTACAATGAGCAGTTCTTC.

The chain carries TRBV4-1 and TRBJ2-7, with TRBD2 matching 9 bases. The CDR3 runs 15 residues. Germline values: CDR1 MGHRA, CDR2 YSYEKL. The J segment lost 3 bases and the V segment lost 4 bases, leaving 7 bases of the junction unmatched. CDR3 DNA sequence: TGCGCCAGCAGCCCCAGGGGTAGCGGGAGCTACGAGCAGTACTTC. Translated, it gives CASSPRGSGSYEQYF.

V gene TRBV28 combines with J gene TRBJ1-2, with 9 positions matching TRBD1. The CDR3 totals 13 residues. Germline V lookup: CDR1 MDHEN, CDR2 SYDVKM. V trimming: 4 bases; J trimming: 8 bases; junction bases outside the gene matches: 5. This CDR3 is CASSSNRGLGYTF. The CDR3 DNA follows: TGTGCCAGCAGTTCTAACAGGGGGCTCGGCTACACCTTC.

This chain connects TRBV2 to TRBJ2-1, with TRBD2 matching over 9 bases. The CDR3 runs to 15 residues. The germline V gene encodes CDR1 SNHLY and CDR2 FYNNEI. After removal of 6 bases from V and 4 bases from J, the junction contained 7 bases not matched to a gene. The CDR3: CASRPGLAPYNEQFF. The CDR3 bases are TGTGCCAGCAGACCTGGACTAGCGCCGTACAATGAGCAGTTCTTC.

V usage is TRBV5-4 and J usage is TRBJ2-7; 11 bases map to TRBD2. CDR1 is SGHNT and CDR2 is YYREEE in the germline V gene (reference sequence). The CDR3 is 16 amino acids. The V and J ends lost 3 bases and 0 bases, in that order; junction bases with no gene match: 5. DNA of the CDR3: TGTGCCAGCAGCTCCGGGACTAGCGGAAGCTCCTACGAGCAGTACTTC. Its protein product is CASSSGTSGSSYEQYF.

The table lists this clone with a count of one. The chain has TRBV9 and TRBJ2-2, with D tentatively TRBD2 (5 bases). CDR3 length: 15 residues. Germline CDR1 is SGDLS and CDR2 is YYNGEE. Trimming removed 0 bases from V and 1 base from J, with 7 bases in between. In nucleotides, the CDR3 is TGTGCCAGCAGCGTAGAAGGGAGGAACACCGGGGAGCTGTTTTTT. As protein: CASSVEGRNTGELFF.

This clone appeared a single time. The chain couples TRBV4-1 to TRBJ2-7; possible D gene TRBD1, 6 bases. Per the germline V gene, CDR1 is MGHRA and CDR2 is YSYEKL. This CDR3 has 14 amino acids. Trimming pared 4 bases from V and 5 bases from J, leaving 15 bases between. The CDR3 DNA follows: TGCGCCAGCAGCCCCGACAGGCTGGGCCACGAGCAGTACTTC. Translation: CASSPDRLGHEQYF.

The gene calls are TRBV7-2 and TRBJ2-2; D possibly uses TRBD1 or TRBD2 (5 bases each). V was cut by 2 bases and J by 4 bases, with 8 bases left in between. Germline V CDR1 and CDR2: SGHTA, FQGNSA. The CDR3 contains 14 residues. In nucleotides, the CDR3 is TGTGCCAGCAGCTTACAGGGAGCCACCGGGGAGCTGTTTTTT. This gives the protein CASSLQGATGELFF.

V is TRBV6-1 and J is TRBJ2-7; 16 bases agree with TRBD2. Per the germline V gene, CDR1 is MNHNS and CDR2 is SASEGT. The CDR3 runs 15 residues. The junction had 0 bases not matched to a gene; V was cut back by 0 bases and J by 7 bases. The CDR3 region is CASSEAGLAGGEQYF. CDR3 bases: TGTGCCAGCAGTGAAGCGGGACTAGCGGGGGGGGAGCAGTACTTC.

The chain is built from TRBV28 and TRBJ2-3; D unresolved. The CDR3 contains 13 residues. V lost 3 bases to trimming and J lost 2 bases, with 6 bases between them. The germline CDR1 and CDR2 sequences are MDHEN and SYDVKM. CDR3 DNA: TGTGCCAGCAGTTTTAGGATCACAGATACGCAGTATTTT. Amino acids: CASSFRITDTQYF. The variable domain in full, with the rest retrieved from reference TRBV28 and TRBJ2-3, is DVKVTQSSRYLVKRTGEKVFLECVQDMDHENMFWYRQDPGLGLRLIYFSYDVKMKEKGDIPEGYSVSREKKERFSLILESASTNQTSMYLCASSFRITDTQYFGPGTRLTVL.

The V and J genes are TRBV18 and TRBJ2-1; 8 bases align to TRBD2. V was pared by 3 bases and J by 0 bases, with 7 bases of the junction left unmatched. Per germline, CDR1 KGHSH and CDR2 LQKENI. The CDR3 contains 17 residues. The CDR3 is CASSPWTGTSSYNEQFF. CDR3 DNA: TGTGCCAGCTCACCCTGGACCGGGACTAGCTCCTACAATGAGCAGTTCTTC.